A single sample is the source of the 8 T cell receptor beta chains below, sequenced in a study of cytomegalovirus exposure and HLA in healthy donors. The study ran its PCR with 60 Vbeta and 13 Jbeta primers. Measured with immunoSEQ multiplex PCR; TCRdb has only the in-frame clones, and not every one. The sample yields some 140,000 clones, about two thirds seen once. Sequencing was done on a sample of PBMCs. Every receptor here comes from a woman aged 40-49 years in good health and CMV-seronegative.

The chain joins TRBV6-1 to TRBJ2-1; TRBD1 matches 7 bases. In germline, CDR1 is MNHNS, CDR2 SASEGT. V gave up 2 bases and J gave up 8 bases; unmatched junction bases: 6. This CDR3 contains 14 residues. CDR3 sequence: CASSEWDRRHEQFF. In nucleotides, the CDR3 is TGTGCCAGCAGTGAATGGGACAGAAGGCATGAGCAGTTCTTC.

The chain recombines TRBV6-5 with TRBJ2-5; D remains ambiguous. This CDR3 is 15 amino acids long. Germline CDR1 reads MNHEY; CDR2 reads SVGAGI. Trimming took off 6 bases at V and 5 bases at J, with 19 bases between the two ends. This CDR3 is CASSPSPRQAETQYF. The CDR3 DNA reads as TGTGCCAGCAGCCCTTCCCCTCGCCAGGCGGAGACCCAGTACTTC.

The V call is TRBV10-2, the J call TRBJ1-2; D unresolved. There are 12 residues in the CDR3. V lost 2 bases and J 4 bases, leaving 5 bases between the germline ends. Germline V lookup: CDR1 WSHSY, CDR2 SAAADI. CDR3 in amino acids: CASSERRYGYTF. In DNA, the CDR3 is TGCGCCAGCAGTGAGCGTCGCTATGGCTACACCTTC.

This chain links TRBV6-5 with TRBJ1-3; tentatively, D is TRBD1 (5 bases). The germline V and J ends were trimmed by 0 bases and 4 bases, with 13 bases remaining between them. Germline V gene lookup returns CDR1 MNHEY and CDR2 SVGAGI. The CDR3 contains 16 residues. The CDR3 DNA is TGTGCCAGCAGTTACTCGATCCAGGGATACGGAAACACCATATATTTT. Translated, it gives CASSYSIQGYGNTIYF.

The rearrangement links TRBV7-9 to TRBJ2-7; 8 nucleotides match TRBD1. Germline trimming cut 4 bases from V and 1 base from J; bases unmatched to any gene: 6. The CDR3 covers 15 residues. In germline, CDR1 is SEHNR, CDR2 FQNEAQ (reference sequence). CDR3: CASSYGQGFSYEQYF. For the CDR3, the DNA is TGTGCCAGCAGCTACGGACAGGGATTTTCCTACGAGCAGTACTTC.

The chain couples TRBV6-5 to TRBJ2-2; D uncertain. Trimming left V 8 bases short and J 2 bases short, with 9 bases between. This CDR3 has 13 amino acids. Germline V gene sequence: CDR1 MNHEY, CDR2 SVGAGI. CDR3 amino acids: CASGAENTGELFF. For the CDR3, the DNA is TGTGCCAGCGGAGCAGAAAACACCGGGGAGCTGTTTTTT.

This sequence joins TRBV7-6 and TRBJ2-5; TRBD2 matches 7 bases. From germline, CDR1 is SGHVS and CDR2 FNYEAQ. With 0 bases clipped from V and 3 bases from J, the junction kept 4 bases outside the gene matches. This CDR3 is 15 amino acids long. CDR3 loop: CASSLASTSKETQYF. CDR3 coding DNA: TGTGCCAGCAGCTTAGCTTCGACTAGCAAAGAGACCCAGTACTTC.

This clone appeared a few times. The V call is TRBV27, the J call TRBJ2-2, with D maybe TRBD1 (5 bases). The V gene's germline CDR1 is MNHEY and CDR2 SMNVEV (reference sequence). With 1 base removed from V and 3 bases from J, the gap between germline ends came to 9 bases. This CDR3 contains 15 residues. For the CDR3, the DNA is TGTGCCAGCAGTTTATTTGCAGGGTACACCGGGGAGCTGTTTTTT. This codes for CASSLFAGYTGELFF.